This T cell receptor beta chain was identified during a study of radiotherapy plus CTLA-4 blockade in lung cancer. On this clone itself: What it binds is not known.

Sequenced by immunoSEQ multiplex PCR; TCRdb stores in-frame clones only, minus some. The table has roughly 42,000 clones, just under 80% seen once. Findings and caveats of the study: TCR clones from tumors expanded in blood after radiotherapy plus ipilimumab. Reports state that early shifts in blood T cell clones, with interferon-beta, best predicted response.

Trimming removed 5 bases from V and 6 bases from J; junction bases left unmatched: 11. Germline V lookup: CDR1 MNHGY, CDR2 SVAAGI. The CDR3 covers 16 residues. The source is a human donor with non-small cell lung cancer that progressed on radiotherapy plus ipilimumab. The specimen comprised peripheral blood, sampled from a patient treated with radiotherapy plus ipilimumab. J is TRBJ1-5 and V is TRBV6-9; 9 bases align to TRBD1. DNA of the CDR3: TGTGCCAGCAGTCCGTCCCCGACAGGGGGGTTTCAGCCCCAGCATTTT. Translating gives CASSPSPTGGFQPQHF.